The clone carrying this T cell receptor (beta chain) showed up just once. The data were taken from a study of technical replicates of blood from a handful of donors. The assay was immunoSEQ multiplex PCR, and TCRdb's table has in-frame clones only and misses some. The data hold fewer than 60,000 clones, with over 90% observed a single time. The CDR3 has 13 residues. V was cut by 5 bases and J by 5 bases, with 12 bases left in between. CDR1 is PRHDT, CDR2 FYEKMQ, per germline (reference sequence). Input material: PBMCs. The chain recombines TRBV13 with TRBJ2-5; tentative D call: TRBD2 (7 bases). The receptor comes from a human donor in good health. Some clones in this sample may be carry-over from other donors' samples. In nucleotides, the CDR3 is TGTGCCAGCAGCCGCGGGGGCAGCGAGACCCAGTACTTC. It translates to CASSRGGSETQYF.